This TCR beta chain comes out of a study of T cell responses to AZD1222 COVID-19 vaccine. Study-wide points: Donors were chiefly white British, with a greater number of females, and clonal diversity was perhaps underestimated.

CDR1 KGHSY and CDR2 FQNENV come from the germline V gene. The V end lost 2 bases, the J end lost 0 bases, and 5 bases lay between the germline ends. The CDR3 is 15 residues long. As for this clone: Its antigen remains unidentified.

Sequencing was performed with immunoSEQ multiplex PCR; in TCRdb, only in-frame clones are kept and a portion is missing. The sample consists of some 140,000 clones, under 95% of them appearing once. V usage is TRBV16 and J usage is TRBJ1-6; D unclear. The sequencing here drew on peripheral blood, taken on day 0 of AZD1222 vaccination. This receptor was taken from an adult in good health. The CDR3 bases are TGTGCCAGCAGCCAACCAAGCTCCTATAATTCACCCCTCCACTTT. Translating gives CASSQPSSYNSPLHF.